The clone carrying this T cell receptor (beta chain) was seen only once. The CDR3 sequence is 14 residues long. V was cut by 3 bases and J by 0 bases, with 8 bases left in between. Germline V gene data show CDR1 as SGHVS and CDR2 as FNYEAQ. This record belongs to a study of shared clonotypes between healthy human individuals. On the study more broadly: The study used three CD4 naive, three CD4 memory, two CD8 naive and one CD8 memory plate per donor.

Sorted subsets were amplified in replicate PCRs using approximately 0.2 ug DNA, some 31,000 T cell genomes. This table comes from immunoSEQ multiplex PCR, and its TCRdb copy is limited to in-frame clones, with some not included. Altogether roughly 2.1 million clones are present, 90% to 95% being singletons, with the ten largest covering about 1.8%. CD45RO-negative cells were positively selected for CCR7, leaving out terminally differentiated effector memory CD45RA+ cells. The sequenced sample consisted of naive CD8+ T cells from PBMCs. This TCR came from a man in his late teens or twenties in good health. Some clones in this sample may be carry-over from other donors' samples. This rearrangement joins TRBV7-6 to TRBJ1-1, with D unclear. The CDR3 spells CASSFKPMNTEAFF. DNA of the CDR3: TGTGCCAGCAGCTTCAAGCCGATGAACACTGAAGCTTTCTTT.